The entry below gives a single T cell receptor (beta chain) sequence along with its context. This clone's antigen is unknown. The input lacks base qualities; no much larger clone sits a single base away. This record belongs to a study of blood T cell repertoires in COVID-19 (TCRdb year 2020). Looking at the study overall: Samples from collaborators originated in the United States, Italy and Spain and spanned both the acute and convalescent phases of COVID-19. The sample metadata nearly always contained a de-identified subject ID, COVID-19 status, age in years and sex. The dataset comprised deeply sampled blood TCRbeta repertoires from subjects exposed to, actively infected with, or recovered from COVID-19. The samples were drawn from two sources: the first 160 participants of the ongoing ImmuneRACE study, and fewer than 1,500 subjects contributed by 6 global collaborators. The repertoires were released in a freely available public database meant as a resource for research on the immune response to SARS-CoV-2. The prospective study material was composed of cDNA or gDNA derived from T cells, B-cell-depleted T cells, or PBMCs. Where HLA class I and class II types were available, the types were taken from metadata supplied by the sample provider, not from assay-based typing.

CDR1 SEHNR and CDR2 FQNEAQ are derived from the germline V gene (reference sequence). Its CDR3 holds 15 amino acids, cysteine through phenylalanine. Kept here is only the CDR3 DNA, which spans 45 bases and is read in frame from base 1. At the junction V is shortened by 4 bases and J by 6 bases, with 17 bases in between. TCRbeta CDR3 regions were amplified from genomic DNA by means of the immunoSEQ Assay, a bias-controlled multiplex PCR. In the source study's methods: Within the assay, amplification of reference gene primers was used to estimate how many nucleated cells each sample contained. To quantify the absolute abundance of each unique TCRbeta CDR3 rearrangement, sequence reads were collapsed and filtered. For each sample, productive Simpson clonality was calculated as the square root of Simpson's diversity index over productive rearrangements. As stored in TCRdb, this immuneACCESS dataset retains in-frame rearrangements with V and J assigned. A fraction of the clones does not appear; measured against another copy, unresolved V genes explain less than half of the discrepancy, and the remainder lacks a known reason. Clone size and the V and J calls come from that table; the DNA yielded D and trimming. For this sample there are around 130,000 clones; approximately 88% appear just once. The top ten clonotypes cover roughly a tenth of the sample.

The collaborating institutions used their own protocols to collect whole blood in K2EDTA tubes. For TCRbeta analysis, collaborators shipped samples in one of three forms: frozen whole blood, isolated PBMCs, or DNA extracted from either of those sample types. Points the paper makes about the study in general: The quantity of clinical and demographic metadata differed by source and by participant and was supplied without curation.

The receptor was isolated from a man in his 60s with active or convalescent COVID-19. This chain joins TRBV7-9 to TRBJ2-3, with TRBD2 tentatively as D gene (6 bases match). Input material: peripheral blood. The sequenced DNA is TGTGCCAGCAGCTCTTTGGCGGGGTTGGGGGATACGCAGTATTTT. This encodes CASSSLAGLGDTQYF.